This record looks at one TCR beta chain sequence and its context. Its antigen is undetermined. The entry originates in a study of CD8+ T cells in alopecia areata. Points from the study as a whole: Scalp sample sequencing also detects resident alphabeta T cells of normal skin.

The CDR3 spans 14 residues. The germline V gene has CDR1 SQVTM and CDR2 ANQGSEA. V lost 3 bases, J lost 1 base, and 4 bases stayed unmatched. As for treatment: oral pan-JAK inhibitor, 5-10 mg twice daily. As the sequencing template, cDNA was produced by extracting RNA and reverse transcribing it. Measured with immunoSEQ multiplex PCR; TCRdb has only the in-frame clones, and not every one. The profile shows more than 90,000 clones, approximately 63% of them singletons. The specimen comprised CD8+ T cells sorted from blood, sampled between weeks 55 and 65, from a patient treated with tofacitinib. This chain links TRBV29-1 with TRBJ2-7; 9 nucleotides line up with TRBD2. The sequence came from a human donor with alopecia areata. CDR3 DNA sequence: TGCAGCGTTGACGTCGCGGGGGGGTCCTACGAGCAGTACTTC. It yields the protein CSVDVAGGSYEQYF.